This is a list of T cell receptor beta chains from one sample in a study of T-cell memory formation after mild COVID-19. MiXCR was run by TCRdb on the 5' RACE reads, yielding one entry per CDR3 protein. Counted here are about 320,000 distinct CDR3 sequences, 14% occurring once; the ten biggest clones make up roughly a fifth. The specimen sequenced was PBMCs or a T cell subset sorted from them (not recorded which). These receptors all come from a man aged 18 to 29 who had mild COVID-19 (a few samples of this study predate the infection). Cell type and time point are not known. Each CDR3 is given with its conserved first and last residue. Each record gives: D gene, clone size, J gene, V gene, CDR3 DNA, CDR3 protein. A D gene is named only where the DNA matches it firmly. The size of a clone is reported for some rows only, either as once, few or many, or as a class for expanded clones.

D: TRBD1
size: few
J: TRBJ2-7
V: TRBV7-9
DNA: TGTGCCAGCAGCTTAACAGGGGTCGACAACGAGCAGTACTTC
CDR3: CASSLTGVDNEQYF

D: .
size: few
J: TRBJ2-1
V: TRBV9
DNA: TGTGCCAGCAGCGAGGGCCGAGAGCAGTTCTTC
CDR3: CASSEGREQFF

D: TRBD1
size: few
J: TRBJ1-6
V: TRBV27
DNA: TGTGCCAGCAGCTACGACAGGGGGCCCAGGGGTTCACCCCTCCACTTT
CDR3: CASSYDRGPRGSPLHF

D: .
size: .
J: TRBJ1-5
V: TRBV7-4
DNA: TGTGCCAGCACCCCACCGGGGGCTACACACCAGCATTTT
CDR3: CASTPPGATHQHF

D: TRBD2
size: many
J: TRBJ2-5
V: TRBV4-2
DNA: TGTGCCAGCAGCCCAACCAGCAGCGGGGGCCAAGAGACCCAGTACTTC
CDR3: CASSPTSSGGQETQYF

D: TRBD1
size: few
J: TRBJ2-2
V: TRBV27
DNA: TGTGCCAGTCACCCCTCCGGGACAGGCTTTATGGGGGAGCTGTTTTTT
CDR3: CASHPSGTGFMGELFF

D: .
size: few
J: TRBJ1-1
V: TRBV9
DNA: TGTGCCAGCAGCGTAGAGGGGGGGAGGTTAGCTTTCTTT
CDR3: CASSVEGGRLAFF

D: .
size: .
J: TRBJ2-1
V: TRBV27
DNA: TGTGCCAGCAGATCCCTCATAAAGGGGCAAAGGCAGTTCTTC
CDR3: CASRSLIKGQRQFF

D: .
size: few
J: TRBJ1-5
V: TRBV12-3/TRBV12-4
DNA: TGTGCCAGCAGTTATGCCCAGGGTCAGCCCCAGCATTTT
CDR3: CASSYAQGQPQHF

D: TRBD2
size: .
J: TRBJ2-3
V: TRBV29-1
DNA: TGCAGCGTGGAGGGAGCGGGGGACGCAGATACGCAGTATTTT
CDR3: CSVEGAGDADTQYF